The present T cell receptor beta chain was sequenced within a study of T cell responses to AZD1222 COVID-19 vaccine. Libraries were prepared by immunoSEQ multiplex PCR; TCRdb keeps only in-frame clonotypes and omits some of them. The table has about 86,000 clones, 89% seen once. Germline loops: CDR1 SQVTM, CDR2 ANQGSEA. The length of the CDR3 is 12 residues. The V end was cut by 5 bases, the J end by 4 bases, with 12 bases between. Second-dose intervals of approximately 4 or approximately 12 weeks were pooled. The specimen comprised peripheral blood, sampled 28 days after the second AZD1222 dose. The sequence came from an adult who received the AZD1222 COVID-19 vaccine. The V gene is TRBV29-1, the J gene TRBJ2-7; D uncertain. The CDR3 here is CSVLSRSYEQYV. CDR3 sequence (DNA): TGCAGCGTTTTAAGCCGATCGTACGAGCAGTACGTC.